This T cell receptor (beta chain) is from a study of graft-versus-host responses after intestinal transplantation. Overall study context: Transplant recipients had multivisceral, liver-intestinal, or isolated intestinal grafts. The study gave all recipients anti-thymocyte globulin induction, then tacrolimus and steroids for roughly 3 years.

Data came from immunoSEQ multiplex PCR; TCRdb stores just in-frame clones and leaves some out. The sample includes tens of thousands of clones, more than 75% of them seen just once. Germline V gene sequence: CDR1 SGHAT, CDR2 FQNNGV. V was pared by 1 base and J by 6 bases, with 15 bases between. The CDR3 is 15 residues long. Regarding the study as a whole: Allograft graft-versus-host to host-versus-graft clonal ratios ran high in patients with graft-donor T cell macrochimerism. Early declines in HvG clones that occurred post-transplant were associated with peak circulating GvH clone levels.

Concerning this clone itself: The antigen is not known.

This rearrangement joins TRBV11-2 to TRBJ1-1; D perhaps matches TRBD1 (5 bases). The sequence was collected from a human donor who was the organ donor for an intestinal transplant. Sequenced here: unstimulated CD8+ T cells sorted from spleen or lymph node cells, sampled before transplant. The CDR3 region has the DNA TGTGCCAGCAGCTTAGCCCTCACAGGTTGGGCTGAAGCTTTCTTT. Its translation: CASSLALTGWAEAFF.